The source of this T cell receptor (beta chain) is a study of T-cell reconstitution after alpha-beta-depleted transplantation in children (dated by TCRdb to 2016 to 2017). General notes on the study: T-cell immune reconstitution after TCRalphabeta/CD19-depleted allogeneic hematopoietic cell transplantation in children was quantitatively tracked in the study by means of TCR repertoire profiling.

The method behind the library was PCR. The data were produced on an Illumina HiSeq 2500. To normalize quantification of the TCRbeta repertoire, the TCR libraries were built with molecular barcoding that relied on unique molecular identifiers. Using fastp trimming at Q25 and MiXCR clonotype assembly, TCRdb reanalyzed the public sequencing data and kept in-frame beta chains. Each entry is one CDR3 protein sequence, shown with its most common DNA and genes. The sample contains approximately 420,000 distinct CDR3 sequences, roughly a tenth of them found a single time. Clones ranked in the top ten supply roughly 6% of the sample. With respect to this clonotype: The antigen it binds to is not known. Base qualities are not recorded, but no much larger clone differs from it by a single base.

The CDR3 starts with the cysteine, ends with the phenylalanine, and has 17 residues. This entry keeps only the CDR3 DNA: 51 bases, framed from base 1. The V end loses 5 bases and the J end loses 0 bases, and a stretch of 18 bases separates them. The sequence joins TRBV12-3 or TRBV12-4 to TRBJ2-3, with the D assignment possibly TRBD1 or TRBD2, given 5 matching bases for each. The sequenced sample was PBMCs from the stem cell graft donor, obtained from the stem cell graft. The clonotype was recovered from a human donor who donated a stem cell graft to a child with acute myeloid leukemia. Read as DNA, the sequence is TGTGCCAGCAGTCCCCGGGGCGCAGGACCTAGCACAGATACGCAGTATTTT. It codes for CASSPRGAGPSTDTQYF.